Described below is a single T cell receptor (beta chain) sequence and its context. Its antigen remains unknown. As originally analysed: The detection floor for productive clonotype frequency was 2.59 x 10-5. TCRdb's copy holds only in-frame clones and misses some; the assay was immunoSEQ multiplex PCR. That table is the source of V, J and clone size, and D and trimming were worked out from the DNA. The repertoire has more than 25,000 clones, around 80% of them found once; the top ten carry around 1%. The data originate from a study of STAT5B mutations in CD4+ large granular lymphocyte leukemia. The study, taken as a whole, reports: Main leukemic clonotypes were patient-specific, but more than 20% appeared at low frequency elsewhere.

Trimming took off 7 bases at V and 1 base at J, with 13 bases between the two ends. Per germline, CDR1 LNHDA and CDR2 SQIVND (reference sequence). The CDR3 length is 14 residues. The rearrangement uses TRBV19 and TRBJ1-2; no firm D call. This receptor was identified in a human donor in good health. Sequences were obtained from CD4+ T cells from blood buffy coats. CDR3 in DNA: TGTGCCAGTAAAAGAACGTCTGATAACTATGGCTACACCTTC. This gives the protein CASKRTSDNYGYTF.